The clone carrying this TCR beta chain was detected only a few times. The antigen is unknown. The sample originates from a study of cytomegalovirus exposure and HLA in healthy donors. Study-wide findings and caveats: Among donors in an Asian-associated ancestry cluster, a later analysis reportedly found fewer N-insertions than the roughly 730-donor mean. Solely CMV serostatus was available to characterize immune exposure.

The PCR contained 60 Vbeta and 13 Jbeta primers. As processed by the authors: As a later analysis found, there were 70 million to 100 million unique TCR beta chains, of which 8.5 million to 14 million were shared. The assay was immunoSEQ multiplex PCR, and TCRdb's table has in-frame clones only and misses some. The D gene and trimming were derived from the DNA, and the V and J assignments and clone size from that table. The sample holds approximately 83,000 clones, approximately 80% seen once. The source of this sequence is a man between 18 and 29 years old in good health and CMV-seronegative. The sample comprised PBMCs.

The CDR3 nucleotides read TGTGCCAGCAGCAGTACAGGGGTTCGCACTGAAGCTTTCTTT. Translation: CASSSTGVRTEAFF. The V and J genes are TRBV6-1 and TRBJ1-1; TRBD1 aligns across 7 bases. The J segment lost 4 bases and the V segment lost 6 bases, leaving 8 bases of the junction unmatched. The CDR3 is 14 residues long. In germline, CDR1 is MNHNS, CDR2 SASEGT.